The T cell receptor beta chain described here comes from a study of T cells in Graves' hyperthyroidism and ophthalmopathy. Patients aged 18 to 65 had newly diagnosed hyperthyroidism of under 2 months' duration. Out of approximately 9.9 ml of fresh peripheral blood came the PBMCs. RNA transcripts gave rise to amplified TCR beta CDR3 regions. The HTBI primer set served for first-round RT-PCR of the TCR CDR3. MiXCR, applied by TCRdb to the multiplex PCR reads, yields one record per CDR3 protein. This table holds under 300,000 distinct CDR3 sequences, 10% to 15% found once. The CDR3 is 13 amino acids. The germline gives CDR1 SQVTM, CDR2 ANQGSEA. V was pared by 7 bases and J by 1 base, with 7 bases of the junction left unmatched. General observations from the study: Appearing also in blood were most of the thyroid clonotypes expanded above 0.001. It was a median about 7.1 months before onset that the model predicted ophthalmopathy.

This clonotype appeared many times. What it recognizes is unknown. The clonotype was recovered from a woman aged 30 to 39 with Graves' hyperthyroidism that later progressed to Graves' ophthalmopathy. This chain links TRBV29-1 with TRBJ2-7, with 7 nucleotides matching TRBD1. Sequenced input: blood. The CDR3 nucleotides are TGCAGCGCCTGCATGGACAGGTCCTACGAGCAGTACTTC. This gives the protein CSACMDRSYEQYF.